The rows below give T cell receptor beta chains drawn from one sample of a study of blood T cell repertoires in COVID-19. TCRdb's table, derived via immunoSEQ multiplex PCR, lists solely in-frame clones and lacks some. The sample contains roughly 250,000 clones, 87% of which appear only once. Sequenced: PBMCs or T cells enriched from blood (not recorded which). The source of these receptors is a woman in her twenties or thirties with acute COVID-19. CDR3s include the opening cysteine and the closing phenylalanine or tryptophan. D genes are given only for firm matches. Clone size is shown for a subset of rows, as once, few, many or a class of expanded clone.

clone_size	v_call	d_call	j_call	cdr3_aa	cdr3_nt
.	TRBV29-1	.	TRBJ1-2	CSVEGTPQGNYGYTF	TGCAGCGTTGAAGGGACGCCCCAGGGAAACTATGGCTACACCTTC
.	TRBV5-1	TRBD1	TRBJ2-3	CASTRDRGRTDTQYF	TGCGCCAGCACCAGAGACAGGGGGCGGACAGATACGCAGTATTTT
.	TRBV5-4	.	TRBJ1-1	CASSLGFASGDEAFF	TGTGCCAGCAGCTTGGGTTTTGCATCCGGAGATGAAGCTTTCTTT
.	TRBV5-1	.	TRBJ1-1	CASSFREENTEAFF	TGCGCCAGCAGCTTCAGGGAAGAGAACACTGAAGCTTTCTTT
few	TRBV9	TRBD2	TRBJ2-1	CASSVRSGSSYNEQFF	TGTGCCAGCAGCGTCCGTAGCGGGAGCTCCTACAATGAGCAGTTCTTC
.	TRBV4-3	TRBD1	TRBJ1-6	CASSHDRDRNSPLHF	TGCGCCAGCAGCCATGACCGGGACAGAAATTCACCCCTCCACTTT
once	TRBV5-4	.	TRBJ2-1	CASSPPVPDNEQFF	TGTGCCAGCAGCCCGCCGGTACCCGACAATGAGCAGTTCTTC
few	TRBV24-1	TRBD1	TRBJ2-7	CATSDPRGQGDPQYF	TGTGCCACCAGTGACCCCAGGGGGCAGGGCGATCCGCAGTACTTC
.	TRBV4-1	.	TRBJ1-2	CASSQDRHANYGYTF	TGCGCCAGCAGCCAAGATCGACACGCTAACTATGGCTACACCTTC
.	TRBV24-1	.	TRBJ1-1	CATSVGTGDTEAFF	TGTGCCACCAGTGTGGGCACAGGAGACACTGAAGCTTTCTTT
.	TRBV28	.	TRBJ1-6	CASSPQYYNSPLHF	TGTGCCAGCAGCCCACAGTACTATAATTCACCCCTCCACTTT
.	TRBV19	.	TRBJ2-3	CASSNGLEGGPSTDTQYF	TGTGCCAGTAGTAACGGACTAGAGGGGGGGCCTAGCACAGATACGCAGTATTTT
.	TRBV4-3	TRBD1	TRBJ2-2	CASSQEPTGGAGELFF	TGCGCCAGCAGCCAAGAACCCACAGGGGGTGCCGGGGAGCTGTTTTTT
.	TRBV5-4	.	TRBJ2-5	CASSLGGLIQSQETQYF	TGTGCCAGCAGCTTGGGAGGATTAATCCAGTCTCAAGAGACCCAGTACTTC
.	TRBV29-1	TRBD2	TRBJ2-3	CSVEGSLSTSGRYTDTQYF	TGCAGCGTTGAAGGTAGCCTGTCGACGAGCGGGAGGTACACAGATACGCAGTATTTT
few	TRBV5-8	.	TRBJ1-1	CASSEEAQMNTEAFF	TGTGCCAGCAGCGAGGAGGCACAAATGAACACTGAAGCTTTCTTT
.	TRBV12-5	TRBD1	TRBJ1-2	CASGFIGTESNYGYTF	TGTGCTAGTGGGTTTATCGGGACAGAGTCTAACTATGGCTACACCTTC
.	TRBV7-3	.	TRBJ1-1	CASSPEVAAEAFF	TGTGCCAGCAGCCCAGAGGTTGCGGCAGAAGCTTTCTTT
.	TRBV5-6	.	TRBJ1-2	CASSRDPRYGYTF	TGTGCCAGCAGCCGAGACCCGAGGTATGGCTACACCTTC
.	TRBV28	.	TRBJ1-5	CASSLTGKEQPQHF	TGTGCCAGCAGTTTAACGGGGAAGGAGCAGCCCCAGCATTTT
.	TRBV24-1	TRBD1	TRBJ2-5	CATSDPGQGAAETQYF	TGTGCCACCAGTGACCCAGGACAGGGGGCGGCAGAGACCCAGTACTTC
.	TRBV11-2	.	TRBJ2-2	CASSSQRGGGYTGELFF	TGTGCCAGCAGCTCGCAGCGCGGGGGCGGGTACACCGGGGAGCTGTTTTTT
.	TRBV28	TRBD1	TRBJ1-6	CASSSLSTGGGYNSPLHF	TGTGCCAGCAGTTCCCTCTCGACAGGGGGGGGATATAATTCACCCCTCCACTTT
.	TRBV12-1	.	TRBJ2-5	CASSHSGNQETQYF	TGTGCCAGCAGCCATAGCGGGAACCAAGAGACCCAGTACTTC
.	TRBV7-2	.	TRBJ2-5	CASSSPVETQYF	TGTGCCAGCAGCTCCCCCGTAGAGACCCAGTACTTC
once	TRBV7-9	TRBD1	TRBJ1-2	CASSPRTGEYGYTF	TGTGCCAGCAGCCCGAGGACAGGGGAATATGGCTACACCTTC
.	TRBV6-5	.	TRBJ1-4	CASSYSGAHGEKLFF	TGTGCCAGCAGTTACTCGGGGGCCCACGGTGAAAAACTGTTTTTT
once	TRBV5-6	.	TRBJ1-5	CASSLGAGHQPQHF	TGTGCCAGCAGCTTGGGGGCAGGGCACCAGCCCCAGCATTTT